The rows below give T cell receptor beta chains drawn from one sample of a study of blood T cell repertoires in COVID-19. Produced via immunoSEQ multiplex PCR; TCRdb's table is partial and in-frame only. The table includes around 260,000 clones, 70% to 90% detected once. Sequenced: peripheral blood. The source of these receptors is a young woman with active or convalescent COVID-19. CDR3s include the opening cysteine and the closing phenylalanine or tryptophan. The D gene is left open where the match is weak. Clone size is shown for a subset of rows, as once, few, many or a class of expanded clone.

v_call	d_call	j_call	clone_size	cdr3_aa	cdr3_nt
TRBV28	.	TRBJ1-2	.	CASSWGGLYGYTF	TGTGCCAGCAGTTGGGGGGGGCTCTATGGCTACACCTTC
TRBV7-2	TRBD1	TRBJ1-6	.	CASSQGADFYNSPLHF	TGTGCCAGCAGTCAGGGGGCAGATTTCTATAATTCACCCCTCCACTTT
TRBV30	.	TRBJ1-5	.	CAWSVRGNSNQPQHF	TGTGCCTGGAGTGTACGGGGTAATAGCAATCAGCCCCAGCATTTT
TRBV7-2	TRBD1	TRBJ1-4	.	CASSLQGAFGEKLFF	TGTGCCAGCAGCTTACAGGGGGCTTTTGGTGAAAAACTGTTTTTT
TRBV28	TRBD2	TRBJ2-3	.	CASGAGAGGPTDTQYF	TGTGCCAGCGGGGCGGGAGCGGGGGGTCCCACAGATACGCAGTATTTT
TRBV4-3	TRBD1	TRBJ2-7	.	CASSQMGQGAREQYF	TGCGCCAGCAGCCAAATGGGACAGGGGGCTCGCGAGCAGTACTTC
TRBV6-5	.	TRBJ1-6	.	CASSSTGSGYNSPLHF	TGTGCCAGCAGTTCGACAGGCTCGGGGTATAATTCACCCCTCCACTTT
TRBV7-9	.	TRBJ2-6	.	CASSTRGVLSGANVLTF	TGTGCCAGCAGCACCCGCGGGGTCCTCTCTGGGGCCAACGTCCTGACTTTC
TRBV4-1	.	TRBJ1-5	.	CASSLSDSSNQPQHF	TGCGCCAGCAGCCTGTCCGACAGTAGCAATCAGCCCCAGCATTTT
TRBV2	.	TRBJ2-7	.	CASSQGSPHYEQYF	TGTGCCAGCAGTCAGGGTAGCCCCCACTACGAGCAGTACTTC
TRBV27	.	TRBJ2-7	.	CASSPQPLNRVYEQYF	TGTGCCAGCAGTCCCCAACCCCTAAACAGGGTCTACGAGCAGTACTTC
TRBV6-1	.	TRBJ2-3	.	CASRLTGLYGNTQYF	TGTGCCAGCAGACTGACGGGACTTTACGGGAATACGCAGTATTTT
TRBV5-1	TRBD1	TRBJ1-1	.	CASSRDRTGLNTEAFF	TGCGCCAGCAGCCGAGATCGGACAGGGTTGAACACTGAAGCTTTCTTT
TRBV7-2	.	TRBJ2-3	.	CASSPGLGAPSTDTQYF	TGTGCCAGCAGCCCCGGGCTGGGAGCGCCTAGCACAGATACGCAGTATTTT
TRBV19	.	TRBJ1-1	.	CASSGRTVMNTEAFF	TGTGCCAGTAGTGGGAGGACGGTCATGAACACTGAAGCTTTCTTT
TRBV7-2	TRBD1	TRBJ1-2	few	CASSLDRGIRGYTF	TGTGCCAGCAGCTTAGACAGGGGTATACGTGGCTACACCTTC
TRBV6-1	.	TRBJ2-1	.	CASSEGRGPYNEQFF	TGTGCCAGCAGTGAGGGCAGGGGACCTTACAATGAGCAGTTCTTC
TRBV11-2	TRBD1	TRBJ1-3	few	CASSLLTIRDRKNTIYF	TGTGCCAGCAGCTTATTGACCATCCGGGACAGGAAAAACACCATATATTTT
TRBV6-1	TRBD2	TRBJ2-7	medium-sized	CASSEASGGAEQYF	TGTGCCAGCAGTGAAGCTAGCGGGGGGGCCGAGCAGTACTTC
TRBV7-8	.	TRBJ2-4	once	CASSSTQGTPVKNIQYF	TGTGCCAGCAGCTCAACGCAGGGCACCCCCGTCAAAAACATTCAGTACTTC
TRBV5-1	TRBD1	TRBJ2-4	.	CASTVTGNGGIQYF	TGCGCCAGCACCGTGACAGGGAATGGCGGCATTCAGTACTTC
TRBV2	.	TRBJ1-6	few	CASSEPNRALHF	TGTGCCAGCAGTGAACCCAACAGGGCCCTCCACTTT
TRBV6-2/TRBV6-3	.	TRBJ2-1	.	CASSLGAYNEQFF	TGTGCCAGCAGTCTAGGGGCTTACAATGAGCAGTTCTTC
TRBV9	TRBD1	TRBJ1-5	.	CASSPGGGGNQPQHF	TGTGCCAGCAGCCCAGGGGGAGGCGGCAATCAGCCCCAGCATTTT
TRBV10-3	TRBD2	TRBJ2-1	once	CAIRRTSGSYNEQFF	TGTGCCATCAGGAGGACTAGCGGTTCCTACAATGAGCAGTTCTTC
TRBV9	.	TRBJ2-5	.	CASGGAETQYF	TGTGCCAGCGGGGGGGCGGAGACCCAGTACTTC
TRBV11-2	TRBD2	TRBJ2-3	few	CASSLDPGLAGRTDTQYF	TGTGCCAGCAGCTTAGATCCGGGTCTAGCGGGCCGGACAGATACGCAGTATTTT
TRBV11-1	TRBD1	TRBJ1-4	.	CASSSARQGGEKLFF	TGTGCCAGCAGCTCGGCCCGACAGGGTGGGGAAAAACTGTTTTTT
TRBV29-1	TRBD1	TRBJ2-5	.	CSVRTGAYETQYF	TGCAGCGTCAGAACAGGGGCTTATGAGACCCAGTACTTC
TRBV9	TRBD1	TRBJ1-1	few	CASSGGPRDRNTEAFF	TGTGCCAGCAGCGGCGGACCCCGGGACAGAAACACTGAAGCTTTCTTT
TRBV6-4	.	TRBJ1-2	.	CASAPRANYGYTF	TGTGCCAGTGCTCCCCGAGCTAACTATGGCTACACCTTC
TRBV12-3/TRBV12-4	.	TRBJ1-1	.	CASSFLAEAFF	TGTGCCAGCAGTTTTCTGGCAGAAGCTTTCTTT
TRBV1	.	TRBJ2-1	.	CTSSPQGLNPYNEQFF	TGCACCAGCAGCCCACAGGGTTTAAACCCCTACAATGAGCAGTTCTTC
TRBV28	TRBD1	TRBJ1-2	.	CASSPAGTGGGYTF	TGTGCCAGCAGCCCTGCGGGGACAGGGGGTGGCTACACCTTC
TRBV2	.	TRBJ1-1	few	CASSEIMANTEAFF	TGTGCCAGCAGTGAGATTATGGCGAACACTGAAGCTTTCTTT
TRBV6-2/TRBV6-3	.	TRBJ2-1	once	CASSSLLGRGNNEQFF	TGTGCCAGCAGTTCCCTCTTGGGTAGAGGGAACAATGAGCAGTTCTTC
TRBV5-1	TRBD2	TRBJ2-1	.	CASSLGLAGGSWNEQFF	TGCGCCAGCAGCTTGGGACTAGCGGGGGGGTCTTGGAATGAGCAGTTCTTC